Below, 24 T cell receptor beta chains from the same sample are listed, as sequenced in a study of cytomegalovirus exposure and HLA in healthy donors. The PCR employed 60 Vbeta primers together with 13 Jbeta primers. Using immunoSEQ multiplex PCR, the repertoire was profiled, and TCRdb retains in-frame clones only, with some absent. The sample consists of 180,000 or so clones, roughly 75% of them appearing once. Sequenced material: PBMCs. These receptor sequences come from a woman in her thirties or forties in good health and CMV-seropositive.

The rearrangement joins TRBV28 to TRBJ2-3; 7 bases are a match to TRBD2. V lost 2 bases, J lost 5 bases, and 10 bases stayed unmatched. In germline, CDR1 is MDHEN, CDR2 SYDVKM. The CDR3 consists of 16 residues. The CDR3 spells CASSLGAGRALDTQYF. CDR3 DNA: TGTGCCAGCAGTTTAGGAGCGGGGAGGGCTTTAGATACGCAGTATTTT.

This clone was recorded once. The chain carries TRBV19 and TRBJ1-5; D is possibly TRBD1 (6 bases). Germline CDR1 LNHDA, CDR2 SQIVND (reference sequence). CDR3 length equals 15 residues. Trimming removed 6 bases at V and 4 bases at J, with 16 bases between. The CDR3 DNA is TGTGCCAGTAGCTCAGACAGGTCCGAAAATCAGCCCCAGCATTTT. It codes for CASSSDRSENQPQHF.

This clone was detected only once. The chain has TRBV5-1 and TRBJ1-1; 8 bases line up with TRBD1. The CDR3 extends over 14 amino acids. CDR1 and CDR2 from the germline V gene are SGHRS and YFSETQ. V dropped 0 bases and J dropped 4; count of bases not matched to a gene: 2. CDR3 sequence reads: CASSLGTGLTEAFF. CDR3 DNA sequence: TGCGCCAGCAGCTTGGGGACAGGGCTCACTGAAGCTTTCTTT.

This sequence joins TRBV10-2 and TRBJ2-7; D is undetermined. Deletions cut 3 bases from V and 3 bases from J, with 12 bases between. The germline V gene has CDR1 WSHSY and CDR2 SAAADI. This CDR3 has 14 residues. The chain's CDR3 is CASSDPSVLYEQYF. CDR3 nucleotide sequence: TGCGCCAGCAGTGACCCCTCGGTCCTCTACGAGCAGTACTTC.

This clone was seen ten or more times. J is TRBJ1-5 and V is TRBV7-9; 7 nucleotides agree with TRBD1. CDR3 length: 16 amino acids. The V segment lost 0 bases and the J segment 2 bases; nucleotides outside the gene matches: 4. The germline V gene has CDR1 SEHNR and CDR2 FQNEAQ (reference sequence). This chain's CDR3 is CASSLAGGTGNQPQHF. CDR3 in DNA: TGTGCCAGCAGCTTAGCAGGGGGCACGGGCAATCAGCCCCAGCATTTT.

This sequence joins TRBV20-1 and TRBJ1-3, with D hard to call. The germline gives CDR1 DFQATT, CDR2 SNEGSKA (reference sequence). The V and J ends lost 3 bases and 10 bases respectively, with 10 bases between them. The CDR3 loop spans 11 amino acids. For the CDR3, the DNA is TGCAGTGCTAGCCAAAGAGGTACCATATATTTT. Its protein product is CSASQRGTIYF.

J is TRBJ2-7 and V is TRBV18, with 9 bases aligning to TRBD1. The germline CDR1 and CDR2 sequences are KGHSH and LQKENI. After removal of 5 bases from V and 11 bases from J, the junction contained 16 bases not matched to a gene. The CDR3 is 15 amino acids. The CDR3 sequence: CASSSDRGDPRMEYF. CDR3 nucleotides: TGTGCCAGCTCATCGGACAGGGGCGACCCGCGGATGGAGTACTTC.

As DNA, the CDR3 is TGTGCCAGCAGCGCCACGGTCCCCTCCTACGAGCAGTACTTC. Protein sequence: CASSATVPSYEQYF. The chain employs TRBV11-1 and TRBJ2-7; no clear D gene. Germline CDR1 is SGHAT and CDR2 is FQDESV (reference sequence). Trimming pared 5 bases from V and 0 bases from J, leaving 11 bases between. This CDR3 region has 14 residues.

This clone was seen just once. The chain links TRBV27 to TRBJ1-4; unclear D gene. Trimming stripped 5 bases from V and 2 bases from J, with 12 bases between. Germline assignment: CDR1 MNHEY and CDR2 SMNVEV (reference sequence). The CDR3 is 15 amino acids. The CDR3 DNA follows: TGTGCCAGCAGTCGAACGAGGGTTACTAATGAAAAACTGTTTTTT. This translates into CASSRTRVTNEKLFF.

This chain uses TRBV28 with TRBJ1-3; D may be TRBD1 (6 bases). The CDR3 loop spans 14 amino acids. Germline V gene lookup returns CDR1 MDHEN and CDR2 SYDVKM. The V end was cut by 3 bases, the J end by 5 bases, with 11 bases between. The CDR3 here is CASSLVRGRNTIYF. The CDR3 coding sequence is TGTGCCAGCAGTTTGGTCAGGGGTAGAAACACCATATATTTT.

V is TRBV19 and J is TRBJ1-1, with 7 bases aligning to TRBD1. CDR1 and CDR2 (germline): LNHDA, SQIVND (reference sequence). V was clipped by 6 bases and J by 4 bases; unmatched bases: 8. The CDR3 is 14 amino acids. The CDR3, as DNA: TGTGCCAGTAGACTCCGACAGGGCGGCACTGAAGCTTTCTTT. Amino acid sequence: CASRLRQGGTEAFF.

This rearrangement joins TRBV7-2 to TRBJ1-5, with D unresolved. The germline V gene has CDR1 SGHTA and CDR2 FQGNSA. There are 15 residues in the CDR3. Between the trimmed V and J ends, which lost 5 bases and 2 bases, there was a span of 13 bases. The DNA of the CDR3 is TGTGCCAGCAGCCCCGAGTCCACCCGCAATCAGCCCCAGCATTTT. The encoded protein is CASSPESTRNQPQHF.

This clone was seen a handful of times. The chain carries TRBV28 and TRBJ1-4; a weak D match, TRBD1 (6 bases). The CDR3 sequence is 17 residues long. The germline V gene encodes CDR1 MDHEN and CDR2 SYDVKM. Between the trimmed V and J ends, which lost 4 bases and 4 bases, there was a span of 19 bases. The CDR3 region has the DNA TGTGCCAGCAGTTCCCAAAGGTACGGACAGTATAATGAAAAACTGTTTTTT. Protein: CASSSQRYGQYNEKLFF.

The chain employs TRBV6-5 and TRBJ2-1; D possibly corresponds to TRBD2 (5 bases). V was shortened by 3 bases and J by 0 bases, with 9 bases between the two germline ends. Germline CDR1 reads MNHEY; CDR2 reads SVGAGI. The CDR3 is 15 amino acids. The CDR3 region has the DNA TGTGCCAGCAGTTATCTGGGGAGCTCCTACAATGAGCAGTTCTTC. This gives the protein CASSYLGSSYNEQFF.

The chain is built from TRBV9 and TRBJ2-7; the match to TRBD2 covers 8 bases. Trimming took 3 bases from V and 5 from J; bases not matched to a gene: 10. Per germline, CDR1 SGDLS and CDR2 YYNGEE. The CDR3 consists of 15 residues. CDR3 in DNA: TGTGCCAGCAGCGGCCTTAGCGGGATTGGGGACGAGCAGTACTTC. It specifies CASSGLSGIGDEQYF.

The chain joins TRBV10-3 to TRBJ2-1; TRBD2 matches 10 bases. Trimming at V came to 2 bases and at J to 8 bases, leaving 6 bases not matched to a gene. CDR3 length: 15 amino acids. Looked up from germline, CDR1 is ENHRY and CDR2 is SYGVKD. The CDR3 sequence: CAISESGRALDEQFF. In nucleotides, the CDR3 is TGTGCCATCAGTGAGAGCGGGAGGGCCCTCGATGAGCAGTTCTTC.

This sequence joins TRBV12-2 and TRBJ2-1; the table names TRBD2, a call not compared with the DNA. TRBV12-2 is shown as a pseudogene. The CDR3 runs to 17 residues. The CDR3 loop reads CASRLAPSGSTYNEQFF. The CDR3 DNA is TGTGCAAGTCGCTTAGCGCCTAGCGGGAGTACCTACAATGAGCAGTTCTTC.

CDR3 protein: CASSQFGGAYNEQFF. For the CDR3, the DNA is TGTGCCAGCAGCCAATTCGGGGGGGCCTACAATGAGCAGTTCTTC. V usage is TRBV14 and J usage is TRBJ2-1; 8 bases map to TRBD2. The CDR3 is 15 residues long. The germline V gene has CDR1 SGHDN and CDR2 FVKESK. V gave up 2 bases and J gave up 2 bases; unmatched junction bases: 2.

In regard to this clone: At one end the junction does not follow the germline gene, possibly because of a read error. The V gene is TRBV7-7, the J gene TRBJ2-3, with TRBD2 matching over 14 bases. CDR3 size: 16 residues. Germline V gene sequence: CDR1 SSHAT, CDR2 FNYEAQ (reference sequence). The CDR3 sequence is CASSFGLAGGVDTQYF. The CDR3 nucleotides read TGTGCTAGCAGCTTCGGACTAGCGGGAGGAGTAGATACGCAGTATTTT.

CDR3 coding DNA: TGTGCCAGTAGTTTTGGGACTAGCGGGAGAGAGCTGTTTTTT. Translated: CASSFGTSGRELFF. The chain links TRBV19 to TRBJ2-2, with 14 bases aligning to TRBD2. The germline gives CDR1 LNHDA, CDR2 SQIVND (reference sequence). Germline trimming cut 5 bases from V and 11 bases from J; bases unmatched to any gene: 4. The CDR3 has 14 residues.

The chain uses TRBV4-1 and TRBJ2-3; 7 nucleotides agree with TRBD2. The CDR3 length is 17 residues. The germline V gene has CDR1 MGHRA and CDR2 YSYEKL. After removal of 0 bases from V and 0 bases from J, the junction contained 6 bases not matched to a gene. As DNA, the CDR3 is TGCGCCAGCAGCCAAGATTCGGCGGGGGATAGCACAGATACGCAGTATTTT. Encoded protein: CASSQDSAGDSTDTQYF.

The V and J genes are TRBV11-2 and TRBJ1-1; a possible D gene is TRBD1 (6 bases). Trimming cost V 4 bases and J 1 base, with 13 bases left between them. Germline V gene data show CDR1 as SGHAT and CDR2 as FQNNGV. CDR3 length: 15 residues. CDR3: CASSSNRAWNTEAFF. Written as DNA, the CDR3 is TGTGCCAGCAGCTCCAACAGGGCTTGGAACACTGAAGCTTTCTTT.

This clone was picked up a small number of times. This chain uses TRBV11-2 with TRBJ2-5; TRBD2 aligns across 13 bases. Unmatched junction bases numbered 2, after V lost 2 bases and J lost 2 bases. The CDR3 has 16 amino acids. The V gene's germline CDR1 is SGHAT and CDR2 FQNNGV. The DNA for the CDR3 is TGTGCCAGCAGCTTAAAGGGACTAGCGGGACAAGAGACCCAGTACTTC. Translating gives CASSLKGLAGQETQYF.

J is TRBJ2-1 and V is TRBV7-8; the match to TRBD1 covers 11 bases. Trimming removed 5 bases from V and 9 bases from J; junction bases left unmatched: 6. CDR3 length: 14 residues. The germline V gene has CDR1 SGHVS and CDR2 FQNEAQ. CDR3 amino acids: CASSVRDRGSEQFF. The CDR3 region has the DNA TGTGCCAGCAGCGTCCGGGACAGGGGGAGTGAGCAGTTCTTC.